What follows are 18 T cell receptor beta chains derived from one specimen sequenced in a study of PD-L1 blockade in urothelial cancer. Clones were sequenced by immunoSEQ multiplex PCR, and TCRdb holds only the in-frame ones, with some missing. The sample gives about 46,000 clones, under 85% of which show up once; about 2% is in the top ten. Time point denoted: peripheral blood 6 weeks after treatment start. This specimen was PBMCs, taken around atezolizumab (anti-PD-L1) treatment. All receptors derive from a man aged 50 to 60 with urothelial cancer.

V is TRBV6-6 and J is TRBJ2-1, with 9 bases aligning to TRBD2. Germline trimming cut 0 bases from V and 6 bases from J; bases unmatched to any gene: 3. CDR3 length: 15 amino acids. CDR1 and CDR2 from the germline V gene are MNHNY and SVGAGI (reference sequence). The CDR3 region has the DNA TGTGCCAGCAGTTACTCGGCTAGCGGGACCAATGAGCAGTTCTTC. This sequence encodes CASSYSASGTNEQFF.

V is TRBV6-5 and J is TRBJ2-5, with D possibly being TRBD2 (6 bases). This CDR3 is built from 16 residues. The V and J ends lost 0 bases and 5 bases respectively, with 16 bases between them. From germline, CDR1 is MNHEY and CDR2 SVGAGI. The CDR3 here is CASSYSGLNVGETQYF. The CDR3 DNA is TGTGCCAGCAGTTACTCGGGACTGAATGTAGGGGAGACCCAGTACTTC.

The rearrangement joins TRBV25-1 to TRBJ2-5, with 14 bases matching TRBD2. Per germline, CDR1 MGHDK and CDR2 SYGVNS. This CDR3 is built from 18 residues. The V segment lost 0 bases and the J segment 5 bases; nucleotides outside the gene matches: 8. The CDR3 here is CASSEYFSTSGGAETQYF. In DNA form, the CDR3 reads TGTGCCAGCAGTGAATATTTTTCGACTAGCGGGGGGGCGGAGACCCAGTACTTC.

This clone was counted once. The V gene is TRBV20-1, the J gene TRBJ1-2; weak D call: TRBD1 (6 bases). This CDR3 spans 11 amino acids. V dropped 5 bases and J dropped 7 bases, with 11 bases sitting between them. Germline-derived CDR1 and CDR2 are DFQATT and SNEGSKA (reference sequence). CDR3 loop: CSAYRVSGYTF. The CDR3 DNA reads as TGCAGTGCTTACAGGGTTAGTGGCTACACCTTC.

J is TRBJ1-3 and V is TRBV14; D possibly corresponds to TRBD1 (6 bases). Germline values: CDR1 SGHDN, CDR2 FVKESK. The CDR3 is made up of 18 amino acids. V lost 0 bases, J lost 0 bases, and 15 bases lay in between. The CDR3, as DNA: TGTGCCAGCAGCCAAGATCTCTCGCGGACAGTCTCTGGAAACACCATATATTTT. As protein: CASSQDLSRTVSGNTIYF.

The rearrangement joins TRBV5-1 to TRBJ2-5; the D is unclear. This CDR3 spans 15 amino acids. V shed 4 bases and J shed 7 bases, with 20 bases lying between them. Germline CDR1 is SGHRS and CDR2 is YFSETQ. The CDR3 DNA reads TGCGCCAGCAGCGCGGATTTGGAGTTAGCTCGGACCCAGTACTTC. This codes for CASSADLELARTQYF.

This sequence joins TRBV9 and TRBJ1-1, with 8 nucleotides matching TRBD1. The germline gives CDR1 SGDLS, CDR2 YYNGEE. J gave up 1 base and V 4 bases, and 6 bases lay outside the gene matches. This CDR3 contains 15 residues. The CDR3, as DNA: TGTGCCAGCAGCCCCAGACAGGGGCAGAACACTGAAGCTTTCTTT. Translated, it gives CASSPRQGQNTEAFF.

This clone was detected only once. The rearrangement joins TRBV11-3 to TRBJ2-1; D is undetermined. V was clipped by 5 bases and J by 0 bases, with 20 bases between them. The CDR3 is made up of 18 amino acids. The V gene's germline CDR1 is SGHNT and CDR2 YENEEA. For the CDR3, the DNA is TGTGCCAGCAGCCCCATAAGGTATAGCACGAGCTCCTACAATGAGCAGTTCTTC. Translated: CASSPIRYSTSSYNEQFF.

The rearrangement uses TRBV12-5 and TRBJ2-2; 9 bases fit TRBD1. V was pared by 0 bases and J by 1 base, with 6 bases of the junction left unmatched. The CDR3 contains 18 residues. The germline V gene encodes CDR1 LGHNT and CDR2 FRNRAP. The CDR3 DNA sequence: TGTGCTAGTGGTTTGGTACAGGGGGGACAGGGGAACACCGGGGAGCTGTTTTTT. It specifies CASGLVQGGQGNTGELFF.

This chain joins TRBV27 and TRBJ2-7; 7 bases map to TRBD1. V lost 7 bases, J lost 3 bases, and 9 bases stayed unmatched. CDR3 length: 14 amino acids. Germline loops: CDR1 MNHEY, CDR2 SMNVEV (reference sequence). DNA of the CDR3: TGTGCCAGCACCACCCTAAGGGACAGCTACGAGCAGTACTTC. This encodes CASTTLRDSYEQYF.

The CDR3 reads CASSVDGRPASGRAREQYF. In DNA, the CDR3 is TGTGCCAGCAGCGTAGACGGAAGACCCGCTAGCGGGAGGGCCCGCGAGCAGTACTTC. The chain has TRBV9 and TRBJ2-7; 12 bases align to TRBD2. Germline CDR1 is SGDLS and CDR2 is YYNGEE. The CDR3 consists of 19 residues. Trimming took 0 bases from V and 6 from J; bases not matched to a gene: 16. Based on the CDR3 plus reference TRBV9 and TRBJ2-7, the full variable domain is DSGVTQTPKHLITATGQRVTLRCSPRSGDLSVYWYQQSLDQGLQFLIQYYNGEERAKGNILERFSAQQFPDLHSELNLSSLELGDSALYFCASSVDGRPASGRAREQYFGPGTRLTVT.

This rearrangement joins TRBV28 to TRBJ1-1; TRBD1 matches at 7 bases. This CDR3 is 14 amino acids long. The germline CDR1 and CDR2 sequences are MDHEN and SYDVKM. V dropped 6 bases and J dropped 3; count of bases not matched to a gene: 7. The CDR3 region is CASREGQAHTEAFF. The CDR3, as DNA: TGTGCCAGCAGAGAAGGACAGGCGCACACTGAAGCTTTCTTT.

This clone was observed a single time. An end of the junction differs from the germline gene, which may be a read error. CDR3 in amino acids: CATSLQTNGYTF. The CDR3 nucleotides read TGTGCCACCAGTCTGCAGACTAATGGCTACACCTTC. The chain recombines TRBV10-3 with TRBJ1-2; D is undetermined. Germline loops: CDR1 ENHRY, CDR2 SYGVKD. This CDR3 is built from 12 residues.

The chain has TRBV6-1 and TRBJ1-3, with D possibly being TRBD1 (6 bases). The CDR3 is 14 amino acids. Between the trimmed V and J ends, which lost 7 bases and 5 bases, there was a span of 15 bases. CDR1 and CDR2 (germline): MNHNS, SASEGT. The CDR3 DNA reads TGTGCCAGCAACCTGGACAGACAAAGAAACACCATATATTTT. Protein product: CASNLDRQRNTIYF.

This chain uses TRBV2 with TRBJ1-5; D remains unclear. The CDR3 is 14 amino acids. CDR1 is SNHLY, CDR2 FYNNEI, per germline. Trimming stripped 3 bases from V and 3 bases from J, with 9 bases between. The CDR3 protein is CASSEAGYNQPQHF. CDR3 nucleotide sequence: TGTGCCAGCAGTGAGGCGGGGTACAATCAGCCCCAGCATTTT.

This chain links TRBV10-3 with TRBJ2-1, with D perhaps matching TRBD1 (6 bases). V was clipped by 0 bases and J by 7 bases, with 16 bases between them. The CDR3 runs to 16 residues. Per the germline V gene, CDR1 is ENHRY and CDR2 is SYGVKD. The CDR3 sequence is CAISESVSGVGNEQFF. DNA of the CDR3: TGTGCCATCAGTGAGTCGGTTTCAGGGGTGGGGAATGAGCAGTTCTTC.

A few counts support this clone. The genes are TRBV2 and TRBJ2-7; possible D gene TRBD1, 6 bases. This CDR3 is built from 13 residues. Germline V gene data show CDR1 as SNHLY and CDR2 as FYNNEI. Trimming removed 7 bases from V and 7 bases from J, with 17 bases in between. As DNA, the CDR3 is TGTGCCAGCAATCGGGACAAGCTAGGTGAGCAGTACTTC. This sequence encodes CASNRDKLGEQYF.

This clone appeared a few times. DNA for the CDR3: TGTGCCAGCTCAAGGACTAGCGTGAGCACAGATACGCAGTATTTT. This translates into CASSRTSVSTDTQYF. The chain employs TRBV5-4 and TRBJ2-3; 9 bases are a match to TRBD2. CDR3 length: 15 amino acids. Trimming cost V 7 bases and J 0 bases; bases outside gene matches: 6. Germline V gene sequence: CDR1 SGHNT, CDR2 YYREEE (reference sequence).